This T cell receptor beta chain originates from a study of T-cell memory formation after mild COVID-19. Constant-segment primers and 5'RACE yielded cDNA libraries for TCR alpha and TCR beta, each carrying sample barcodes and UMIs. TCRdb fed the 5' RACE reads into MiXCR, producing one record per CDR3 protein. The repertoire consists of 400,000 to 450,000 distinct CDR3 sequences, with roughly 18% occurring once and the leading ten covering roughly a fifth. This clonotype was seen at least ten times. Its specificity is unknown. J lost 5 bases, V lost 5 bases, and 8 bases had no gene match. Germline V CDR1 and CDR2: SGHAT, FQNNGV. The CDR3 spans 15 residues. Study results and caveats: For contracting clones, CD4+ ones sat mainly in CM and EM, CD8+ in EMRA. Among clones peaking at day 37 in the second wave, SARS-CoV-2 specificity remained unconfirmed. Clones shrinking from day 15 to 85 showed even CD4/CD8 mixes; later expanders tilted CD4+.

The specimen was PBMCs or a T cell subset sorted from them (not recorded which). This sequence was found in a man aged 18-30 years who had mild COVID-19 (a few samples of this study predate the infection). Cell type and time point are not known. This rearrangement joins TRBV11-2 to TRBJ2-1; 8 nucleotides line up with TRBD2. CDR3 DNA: TGTGCCAGCAGCCCCGGGGGGGGCAGGGACAATGAGCAGTTCTTC. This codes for CASSPGGGRDNEQFF.